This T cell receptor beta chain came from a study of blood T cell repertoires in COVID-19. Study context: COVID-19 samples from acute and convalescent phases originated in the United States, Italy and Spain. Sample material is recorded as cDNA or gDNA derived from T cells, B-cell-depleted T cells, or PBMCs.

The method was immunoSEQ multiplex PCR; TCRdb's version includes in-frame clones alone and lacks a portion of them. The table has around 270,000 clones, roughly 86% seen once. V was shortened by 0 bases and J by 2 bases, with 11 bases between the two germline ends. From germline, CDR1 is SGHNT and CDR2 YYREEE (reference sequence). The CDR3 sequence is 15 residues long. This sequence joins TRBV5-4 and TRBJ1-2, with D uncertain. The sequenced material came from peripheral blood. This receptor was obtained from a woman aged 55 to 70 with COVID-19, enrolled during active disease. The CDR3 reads CASSLAGGLNYGYTF. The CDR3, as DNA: TGTGCCAGCAGCTTGGCAGGAGGGTTGAACTATGGCTACACCTTC.